This TCR beta chain was captured by sequencing in a study of cytomegalovirus exposure and HLA in healthy donors. About the research overall: In terms of ancestry, the Caucasian-associated cluster contained around 79% of the approximately 420 genotyped donors.

Study-wide results and limits: An analysis that came later showed most CMV-associated TCR beta chains appearing HLA-restricted. Reports state that TCR beta sequences accurately predicted most subjects' HLA-A and HLA-B alleles. A few of the chains that were CMV-associated were confirmed in vitro to be specific for CMV antigens.

The PCR ran on 60 Vbeta and 13 Jbeta primers. Clones were sequenced by immunoSEQ multiplex PCR, and TCRdb holds only the in-frame ones, with some missing. The sample holds 130,000 or so clones, 70% to 75% seen once. To note about this clone: Its antigen is unidentified.

This CDR3 spans 15 amino acids. The ends lost 5 bases at V and 4 bases at J; junction bases unmatched: 7. Germline CDR1 and CDR2: SGHTA and FQGNSA. The chain combines TRBV7-2 with TRBJ1-1, with 10 bases lining up with TRBD1. The source is a woman aged 35 to 49 in good health and CMV-seropositive. The sequencing sample was made of PBMCs. CDR3 amino acids: CASSSQGQGLTEAFF. The CDR3 bases are TGTGCCAGCAGCAGCCAGGGACAGGGGCTCACTGAAGCTTTCTTT.